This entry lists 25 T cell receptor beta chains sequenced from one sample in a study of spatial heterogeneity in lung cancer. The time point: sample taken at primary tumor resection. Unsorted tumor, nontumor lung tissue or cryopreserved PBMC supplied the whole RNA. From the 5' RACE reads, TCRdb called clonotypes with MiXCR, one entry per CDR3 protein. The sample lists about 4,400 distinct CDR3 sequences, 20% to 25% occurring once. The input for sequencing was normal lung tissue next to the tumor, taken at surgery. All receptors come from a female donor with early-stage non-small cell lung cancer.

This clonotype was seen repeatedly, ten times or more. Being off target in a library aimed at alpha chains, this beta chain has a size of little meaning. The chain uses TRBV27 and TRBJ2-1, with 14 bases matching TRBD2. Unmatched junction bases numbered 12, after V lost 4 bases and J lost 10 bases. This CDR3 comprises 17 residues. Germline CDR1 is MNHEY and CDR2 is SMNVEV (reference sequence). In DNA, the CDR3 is TGTGCCAGCAGTTCCCGTATTGGGACTAGCGGGAGTTCGGAGCAGTTCTTC. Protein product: CASSSRIGTSGSSEQFF.

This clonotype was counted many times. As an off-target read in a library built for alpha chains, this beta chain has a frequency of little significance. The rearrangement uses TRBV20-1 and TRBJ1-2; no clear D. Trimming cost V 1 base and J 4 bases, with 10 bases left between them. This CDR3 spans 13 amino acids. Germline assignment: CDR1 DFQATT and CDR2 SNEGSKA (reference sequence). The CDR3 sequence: CSARAEVVYGYTF. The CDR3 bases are TGCAGTGCTAGAGCTGAGGTCGTCTATGGCTACACCTTC.

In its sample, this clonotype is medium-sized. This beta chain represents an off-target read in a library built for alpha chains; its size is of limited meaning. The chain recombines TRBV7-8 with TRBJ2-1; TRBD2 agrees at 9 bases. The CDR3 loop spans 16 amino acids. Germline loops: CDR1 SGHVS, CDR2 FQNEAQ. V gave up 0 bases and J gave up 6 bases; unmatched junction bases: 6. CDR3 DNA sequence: TGTGCCAGCAGCTTAGCCCCCGGGACTAGCATCAATGAGCAGTTCTTC. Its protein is CASSLAPGTSINEQFF.

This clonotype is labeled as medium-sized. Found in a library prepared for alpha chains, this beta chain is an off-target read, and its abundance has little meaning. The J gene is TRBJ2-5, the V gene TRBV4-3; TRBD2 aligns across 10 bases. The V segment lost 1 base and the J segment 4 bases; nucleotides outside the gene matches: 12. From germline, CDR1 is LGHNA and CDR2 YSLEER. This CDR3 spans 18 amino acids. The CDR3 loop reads CASSQGARNSGRLETQYF. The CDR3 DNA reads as TGCGCCAGCAGCCAAGGAGCCCGGAATAGCGGGAGGTTAGAGACCCAGTACTTC.

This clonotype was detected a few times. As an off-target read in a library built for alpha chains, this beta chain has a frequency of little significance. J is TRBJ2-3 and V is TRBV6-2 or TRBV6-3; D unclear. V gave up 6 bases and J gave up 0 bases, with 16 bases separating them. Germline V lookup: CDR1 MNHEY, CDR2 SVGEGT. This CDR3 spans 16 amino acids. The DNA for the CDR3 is TGTGCCAGCAGCGGCCGAAGAAGAACTAGCACAGATACGCAGTATTTT. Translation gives CASSGRRRTSTDTQYF.

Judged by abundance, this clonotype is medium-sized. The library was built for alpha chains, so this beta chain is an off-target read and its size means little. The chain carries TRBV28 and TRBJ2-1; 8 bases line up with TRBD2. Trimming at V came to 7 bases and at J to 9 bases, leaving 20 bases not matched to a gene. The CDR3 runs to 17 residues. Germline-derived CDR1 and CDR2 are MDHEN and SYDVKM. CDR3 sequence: CASIGGQPGTRVGEQFF. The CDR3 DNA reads TGTGCCAGCATCGGGGGACAACCAGGGACTAGGGTCGGTGAGCAGTTCTTC.

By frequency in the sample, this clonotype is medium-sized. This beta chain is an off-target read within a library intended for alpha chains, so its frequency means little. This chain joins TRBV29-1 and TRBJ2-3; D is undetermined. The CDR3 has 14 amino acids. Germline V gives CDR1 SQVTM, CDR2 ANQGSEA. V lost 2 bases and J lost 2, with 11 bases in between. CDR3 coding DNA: TGCAGCGTTGAACGCCTTGGGTTCACAGATACGCAGTATTTT. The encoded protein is CSVERLGFTDTQYF.

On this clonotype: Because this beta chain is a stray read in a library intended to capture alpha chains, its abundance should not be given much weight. Here the CDR3 reads CASRERLENEQFF. In nucleotides, the CDR3 is TGTGCCAGCAGGGAACGACTAGAAAATGAGCAGTTCTTC. The gene calls are TRBV6-5 and TRBJ2-1; D is perhaps TRBD2 (6 bases). This CDR3 has 13 amino acids. The germline V gene has CDR1 MNHEY and CDR2 SVGAGI. V was pared by 6 bases and J by 7 bases, with 13 bases between.

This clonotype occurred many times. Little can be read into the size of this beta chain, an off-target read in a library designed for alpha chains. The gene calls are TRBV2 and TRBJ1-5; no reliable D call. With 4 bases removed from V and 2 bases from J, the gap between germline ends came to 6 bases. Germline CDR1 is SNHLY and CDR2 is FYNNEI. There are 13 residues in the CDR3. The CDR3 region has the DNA TGTGCCAGCAGTGTCCACGGCAATCAGCCCCAGCATTTT. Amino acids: CASSVHGNQPQHF.

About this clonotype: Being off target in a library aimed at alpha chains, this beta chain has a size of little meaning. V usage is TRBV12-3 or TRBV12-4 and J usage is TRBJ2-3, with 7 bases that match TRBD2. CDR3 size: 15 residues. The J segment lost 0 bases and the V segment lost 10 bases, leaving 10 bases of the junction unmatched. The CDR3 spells CATAKAGLSTDTQYF. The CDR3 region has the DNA TGTGCCACCGCCAAAGCGGGATTGAGCACAGATACGCAGTATTTT.

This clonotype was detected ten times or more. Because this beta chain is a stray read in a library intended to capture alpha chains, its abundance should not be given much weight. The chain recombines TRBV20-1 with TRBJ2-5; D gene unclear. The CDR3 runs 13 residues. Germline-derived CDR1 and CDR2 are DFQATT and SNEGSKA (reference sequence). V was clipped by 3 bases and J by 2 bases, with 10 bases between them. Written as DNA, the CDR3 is TGCAGTGCTAGCCCCCTGGGTCAAGAGACCCAGTACTTC. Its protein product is CSASPLGQETQYF.

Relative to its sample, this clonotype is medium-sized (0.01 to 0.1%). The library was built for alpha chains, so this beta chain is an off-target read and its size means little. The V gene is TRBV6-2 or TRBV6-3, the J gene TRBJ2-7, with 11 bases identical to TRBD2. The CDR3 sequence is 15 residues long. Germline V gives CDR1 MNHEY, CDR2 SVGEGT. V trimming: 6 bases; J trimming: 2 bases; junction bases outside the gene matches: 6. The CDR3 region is CASRKTSGETYEQYF. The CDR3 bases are TGTGCCAGCAGGAAGACTAGCGGGGAGACCTACGAGCAGTACTTC.

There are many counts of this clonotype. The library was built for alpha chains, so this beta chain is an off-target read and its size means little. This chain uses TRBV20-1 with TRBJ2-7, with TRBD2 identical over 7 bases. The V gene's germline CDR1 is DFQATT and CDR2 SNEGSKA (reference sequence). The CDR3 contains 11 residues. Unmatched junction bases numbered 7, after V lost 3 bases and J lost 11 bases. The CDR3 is CSARPGLLEYF. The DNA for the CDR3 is TGCAGTGCTAGGCCGGGACTATTGGAGTACTTC.

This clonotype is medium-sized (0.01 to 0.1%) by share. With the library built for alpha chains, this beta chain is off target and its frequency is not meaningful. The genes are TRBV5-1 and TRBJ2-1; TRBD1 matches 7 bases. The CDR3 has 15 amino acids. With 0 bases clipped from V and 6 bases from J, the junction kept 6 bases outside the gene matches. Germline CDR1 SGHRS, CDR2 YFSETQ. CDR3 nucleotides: TGCGCCAGCAGCTTGGGACAGGGTAACACCAATGAGCAGTTCTTC. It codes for CASSLGQGNTNEQFF.

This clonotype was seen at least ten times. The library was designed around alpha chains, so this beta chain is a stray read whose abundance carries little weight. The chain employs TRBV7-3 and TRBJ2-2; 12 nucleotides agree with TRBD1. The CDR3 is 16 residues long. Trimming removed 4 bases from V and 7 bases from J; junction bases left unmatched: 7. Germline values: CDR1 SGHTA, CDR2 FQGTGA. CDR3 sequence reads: CASSSAGTGGIGELFF. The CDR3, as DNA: TGTGCCAGCAGCTCCGCCGGGACAGGGGGCATCGGGGAGCTGTTTTTT.

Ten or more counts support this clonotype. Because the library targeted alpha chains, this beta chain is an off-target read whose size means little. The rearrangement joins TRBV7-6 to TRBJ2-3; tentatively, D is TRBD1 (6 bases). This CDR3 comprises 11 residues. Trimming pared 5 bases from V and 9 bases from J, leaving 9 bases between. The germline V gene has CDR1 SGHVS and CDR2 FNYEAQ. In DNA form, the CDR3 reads TGTGCCAGCAGCGAGGGGGTGACGCAGTATTTT. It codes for CASSEGVTQYF. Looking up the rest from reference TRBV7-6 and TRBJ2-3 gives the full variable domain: GAGVSQSPRYKVTKRGQDVALRCDPISGHVSLYWYRQALGQGPEFLTYFNYEAQQDKSGLPNDRFSAERPEGSISTLTIQRTEQRDSAMYRCASSEGVTQYFGPGTRLTVL.

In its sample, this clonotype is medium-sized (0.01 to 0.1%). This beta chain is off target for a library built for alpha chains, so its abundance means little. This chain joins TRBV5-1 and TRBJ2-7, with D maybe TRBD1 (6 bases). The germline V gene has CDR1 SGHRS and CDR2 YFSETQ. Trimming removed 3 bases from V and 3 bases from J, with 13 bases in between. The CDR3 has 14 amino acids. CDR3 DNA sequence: TGCGCCAGCAGCTCTACCGCGACAGGCTACGAGCAGTACTTC. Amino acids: CASSSTATGYEQYF.

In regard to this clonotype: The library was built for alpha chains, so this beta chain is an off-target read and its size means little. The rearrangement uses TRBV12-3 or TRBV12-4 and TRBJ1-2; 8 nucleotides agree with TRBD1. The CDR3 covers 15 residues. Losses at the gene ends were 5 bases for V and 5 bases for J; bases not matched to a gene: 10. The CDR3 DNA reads TGTGCCAGCAGTAACCCGGACAGGGTTACGTATGGCTACACCTTC. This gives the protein CASSNPDRVTYGYTF.

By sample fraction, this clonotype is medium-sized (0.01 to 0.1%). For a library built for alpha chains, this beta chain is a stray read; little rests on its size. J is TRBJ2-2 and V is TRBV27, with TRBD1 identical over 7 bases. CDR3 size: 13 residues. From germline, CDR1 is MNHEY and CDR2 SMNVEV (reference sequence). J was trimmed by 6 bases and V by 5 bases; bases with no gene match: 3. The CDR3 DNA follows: TGTGCCAGCAGTCACGGACAGGCCGGGGAGCTGTTTTTT. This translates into CASSHGQAGELFF.

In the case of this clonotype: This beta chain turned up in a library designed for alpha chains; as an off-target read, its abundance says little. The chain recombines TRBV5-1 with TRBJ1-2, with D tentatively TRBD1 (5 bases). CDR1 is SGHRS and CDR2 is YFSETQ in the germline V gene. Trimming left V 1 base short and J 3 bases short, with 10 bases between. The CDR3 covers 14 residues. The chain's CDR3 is CASSLYQGDYGYTF. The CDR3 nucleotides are TGCGCCAGCAGCTTGTACCAGGGAGACTATGGCTACACCTTC.

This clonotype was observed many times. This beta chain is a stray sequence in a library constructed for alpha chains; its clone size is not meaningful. CDR3 loop: CASSFRADTQYF. The CDR3 coding sequence is TGTGCCAGCAGCTTCAGGGCAGATACGCAGTATTTT. The chain has TRBV7-2 and TRBJ2-3, with D maybe TRBD1 (5 bases). Trimming shortened V by 3 bases and J by 4 bases, and 5 bases separated the two germline ends. Germline-derived CDR1 and CDR2 are SGHTA and FQGNSA. This CDR3 is built from 12 residues.

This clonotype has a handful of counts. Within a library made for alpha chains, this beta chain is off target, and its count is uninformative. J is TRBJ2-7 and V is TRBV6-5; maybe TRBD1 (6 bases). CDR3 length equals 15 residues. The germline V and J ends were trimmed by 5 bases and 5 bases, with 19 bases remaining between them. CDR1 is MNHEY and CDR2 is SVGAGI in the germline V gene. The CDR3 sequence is CASSNRGHRANEQYF. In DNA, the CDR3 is TGTGCCAGCAGTAACCGTGGCCACAGGGCCAACGAGCAGTACTTC.

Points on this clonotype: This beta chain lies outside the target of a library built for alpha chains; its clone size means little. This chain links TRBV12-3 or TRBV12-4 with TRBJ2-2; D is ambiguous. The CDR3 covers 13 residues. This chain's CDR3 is CAYLRANTGELFF. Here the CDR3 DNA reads TGTGCTTATCTTAGGGCGAACACCGGGGAGCTGTTTTTT.

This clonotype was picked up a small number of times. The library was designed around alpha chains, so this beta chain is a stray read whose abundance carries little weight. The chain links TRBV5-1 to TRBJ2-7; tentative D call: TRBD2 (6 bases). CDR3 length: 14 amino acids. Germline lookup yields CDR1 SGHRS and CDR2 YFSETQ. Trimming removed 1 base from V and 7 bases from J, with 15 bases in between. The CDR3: CASSLSSAKGEQYF. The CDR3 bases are TGCGCCAGCAGCTTGTCTAGCGCGAAGGGGGAGCAGTACTTC.

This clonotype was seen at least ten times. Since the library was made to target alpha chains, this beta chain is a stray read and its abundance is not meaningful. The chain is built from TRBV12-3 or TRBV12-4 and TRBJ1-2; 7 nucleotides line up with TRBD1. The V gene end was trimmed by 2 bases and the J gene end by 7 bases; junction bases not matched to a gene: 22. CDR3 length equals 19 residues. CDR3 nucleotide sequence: TGTGCCAGCAGTTTAAGGAGGCAGGGGGAAATACAACCCCGGGGTGGCTACACCTTC. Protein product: CASSLRRQGEIQPRGGYTF.